Listed below are T cell receptor beta chains from one sample, sequenced in a study of T cells in tuberculosis. Measured with immunoSEQ multiplex PCR; TCRdb has only the in-frame clones, and not every one. The data show under 30,000 clones, about 92% seen once. The sample in question was PBMCs, obtained at tuberculosis diagnosis. Receptors were obtained from an adult with tuberculosis. The CDR3 runs from the conserved cysteine through the conserved F or W. A D gene is named only where the DNA matches it firmly. The size entry is marked missing in some rows and otherwise reads once, few, many or a size class.

V,D,J,size,DNA,CDR3
TRBV7-9,NA,TRBJ1-1,NA,TGTGCCAGCAGTAGACAGGAGAACACTGAAGCTTTCTTT,CASSRQENTEAFF
TRBV10-3,NA,TRBJ2-3,few,TGTGCCATCAGTGGTAGCGGCAGACCAGATACGCAGTATTTT,CAISGSGRPDTQYF
TRBV5-1,TRBD1,TRBJ2-5,NA,TGCGCCAGCAGTCTTACCACCGGACAGGGATTGAAGACCCAGTACTTC,CASSLTTGQGLKTQYF
TRBV11-2,NA,TRBJ2-5,NA,TGTGCCAGCAGCCCTCCCCCGACACGGGAGACCCAGTACTTC,CASSPPPTRETQYF
TRBV29-1,NA,TRBJ1-2,NA,TGCAGCGTTGATTGGCAGGGGATGGGTAGGGGCTACACCTTC,CSVDWQGMGRGYTF
TRBV29-1,NA,TRBJ1-1,NA,TGCAGCGTTCTAGCCTGGACTGAAGCTTTCTTT,CSVLAWTEAFF
TRBV10-1,NA,TRBJ2-7,NA,TGCGCCAGCAGTGATCCCCTTTCGGAGGAGCAGTACTTC,CASSDPLSEEQYF
TRBV12-5,NA,TRBJ1-2,NA,TGTGCTAGTGGTTTACAGGGTAACTATGGCTACACCTTC,CASGLQGNYGYTF
TRBV4-1,TRBD1,TRBJ2-7,few,TGCGCCAGCAGACCGACAGGGGATTACGAGCAGTACTTC,CASRPTGDYEQYF
TRBV11-3,NA,TRBJ1-1,NA,TGTGCCAGCAGCTTAACGGTGAACACTGAAGCTTTCTTT,CASSLTVNTEAFF
TRBV7-2,NA,TRBJ1-2,once,TGTGCCAGCAGCTTAGTCGTCTCAGGGTGGGATGGCTACACCTTC,CASSLVVSGWDGYTF
TRBV6-1,NA,TRBJ1-1,NA,TGTGCCAGCAGTGAAGAGAATAGCTGGAACACTGAAGCTTTCTTT,CASSEENSWNTEAFF
TRBV4-2,TRBD2,TRBJ2-1,NA,TGTGCCAGCAGCCAAGATAGAGCTAGCGGCTATGAGCAGTTCTTC,CASSQDRASGYEQFF
TRBV4-1,TRBD2,TRBJ2-3,NA,TGCGCCAGCAGCTTATTAATCAGCGGGAGTGGATTCACAGATACGCAGTATTTT,CASSLLISGSGFTDTQYF
TRBV4-1,NA,TRBJ1-2,NA,TGCGCCAGCAGCCAAGCTGGAGTTAACTATGGCTACACCTTC,CASSQAGVNYGYTF
TRBV7-2,TRBD2,TRBJ2-5,once,TGTGCCAGCAGGAGTAGCGGGGGGGCGATTGGGACCCAGTACTTC,CASRSSGGAIGTQYF
TRBV21-1,NA,TRBJ1-3,NA,TGTGCCAGCAGCAAAGAAGACAGAACAATCTCTGGAAACACCATATATTTT,CASSKEDRTISGNTIYF
TRBV6-5,NA,TRBJ1-5,NA,TGTGCCAGCAGTATGTGGGGGGTCACCAATCAGCCCCAGCATTTT,CASSMWGVTNQPQHF
TRBV30,NA,TRBJ2-1,NA,TGTGCCTGGAAGGGACTCCCCCGAGAGCAGTTCTTC,CAWKGLPREQFF
TRBV7-2,NA,TRBJ2-2,NA,TGTGCCAGCAGCCTACTTAGGAGGGCGGGCACCGGGGAGCTGTTTTTT,CASSLLRRAGTGELFF
TRBV4-3,TRBD1,TRBJ1-2,NA,TGCGCCAGCAGCCAAGATGCCGTTCTCCGGGACAGGGCTTCGCCTAACTATGGCTACACCTTC,CASSQDAVLRDRASPNYGYTF
TRBV14,NA,TRBJ2-6,NA,TGTGCCAGCAGCCAAGATTGGGGTCTCAGGGGCTCTGGGGCCAACGTCCTGACTTTC,CASSQDWGLRGSGANVLTF
TRBV28,TRBD2,TRBJ2-7,NA,TGTGCCAGCAGGCGACTAGCGGGGGGGCGGGAGCAGTACTTC,CASRRLAGGREQYF
TRBV19,TRBD1,TRBJ1-1,few,TGTGCCAGTAGTATTGGACCGGGACAGGGACGATATGAAGCTTTCTTT,CASSIGPGQGRYEAFF
TRBV7-8,TRBD1,TRBJ1-2,NA,TGTGCCAGCAGCTTAGCCCCCCGGGACAGGGGCTCGTCCTTC,CASSLAPRDRGSSF
TRBV11-3,NA,TRBJ2-7,few,TGTGCCAGCAGCCGGGGGGCAGGCGAGCAGTACTTC,CASSRGAGEQYF
TRBV5-4,NA,TRBJ2-4,NA,TGTGCCAGCAGCTTGGGGGGGGGCATGGTAGCCAAAAACATTCAGTACTTC,CASSLGGGMVAKNIQYF
TRBV6-1,NA,TRBJ1-1,NA,TGTGCCAGCAGTGCCCTTTGGCAGAACACTGAAGCTTTCTTT,CASSALWQNTEAFF
TRBV7-2,NA,TRBJ2-1,once,TGTGCCAGCAGCTATGGCGACGCCCAGGATGAGCAGTTCTTC,CASSYGDAQDEQFF
TRBV27,TRBD2,TRBJ2-7,NA,TGTGCCAGCAGTACCCCCGGTGCGGGGGGGCGCGAGCAGTACTTC,CASSTPGAGGREQYF
TRBV7-2,NA,TRBJ2-5,NA,TGTGCCAGCAGCTTAGTCGGTCTAGAACTGAGAGAGACCCAGTACTTC,CASSLVGLELRETQYF
TRBV29-1,TRBD1,TRBJ2-7,once,TGCAGCGCTACCGGGACAGGACACTACGAGCAGTACTTC,CSATGTGHYEQYF
TRBV12-5,TRBD1,TRBJ2-1,NA,TGTGCTAGTGGTTTGTCCCAGGGGGCAGGGTTCTTC,CASGLSQGAGFF
TRBV6-5,NA,TRBJ1-1,NA,TGTGCCAGTGGAGCGGACACTGAAGCTTTCTTT,CASGADTEAFF
TRBV2,TRBD1,TRBJ1-6,NA,TGTGCCAGCAGTGACCCTATACAGGGGGCGAACTATAATTCACCCCTCCACTTT,CASSDPIQGANYNSPLHF
TRBV11-2,NA,TRBJ2-1,NA,TGTGCCAGCAGCCGCGGATCAATCGGGAATGAGCAGTTCTTC,CASSRGSIGNEQFF